The 18 T cell receptor beta chains listed next were all sequenced from one sample in a study of cytomegalovirus exposure and HLA in healthy donors. The primer mix had 60 Vbeta and 13 Jbeta primers. Some clones are missing from TCRdb's copy, which holds only in-frame ones; the method was immunoSEQ multiplex PCR. The sample holds approximately 200,000 clones; 65% to 90% are singletons and the top ten take about 2.5%. The sequencing input was PBMCs. All receptors come from a woman between 45 and 65 years old in good health and CMV-seronegative.

Only one count was recorded for this clone. This chain links TRBV27 with TRBJ1-1, with 12 bases matching TRBD1. The CDR3 runs 18 residues. Germline V gene lookup returns CDR1 MNHEY and CDR2 SMNVEV (reference sequence). V trimming: 7 bases; J trimming: 6 bases; junction bases outside the gene matches: 18. CDR3 loop: CASTERGRGTGGVSEAFF. In DNA form, the CDR3 reads TGTGCCAGCACCGAAAGGGGTAGGGGGACAGGGGGCGTATCTGAAGCTTTCTTT.

The chain links TRBV19 to TRBJ2-2, with a possible D match to TRBD2 (5 bases). The CDR3 is 11 residues long. The germline V gene encodes CDR1 LNHDA and CDR2 SQIVND (reference sequence). V dropped 9 bases and J dropped 7 bases, with 9 bases sitting between them. The CDR3 spells CASRRSGELFF. DNA of the CDR3: TGTGCCAGCCGGAGGAGCGGGGAGCTGTTTTTT.

The genes are TRBV7-9 and TRBJ2-2; TRBD1 matches at 8 bases. The CDR3 is 15 residues long. The V gene end was trimmed by 2 bases and the J gene end by 4 bases; junction bases not matched to a gene: 3. CDR1 and CDR2 from the germline V gene are SEHNR and FQNEAQ (reference sequence). CDR3 loop: CASSLQQGGTGELFF. The CDR3 nucleotides read TGTGCCAGCAGCTTACAACAGGGGGGCACCGGGGAGCTGTTTTTT.

J is TRBJ2-1 and V is TRBV7-2; a possible D gene is TRBD1 (6 bases). Trimming took 5 bases from V and 2 from J, leaving 22 bases between them. Germline V lookup: CDR1 SGHTA, CDR2 FQGNSA. CDR3 length: 18 amino acids. The CDR3 bases are TGTGCCAGCAGCCAAGGGGGATGGGGATATAGGACCTACAATGAGCAGTTCTTC. Amino acids: CASSQGGWGYRTYNEQFF.

The V call is TRBV5-5, the J call TRBJ1-1; TRBD1 might be the D (5 bases). The CDR3 sequence is 13 residues long. The ends were cut back, 1 base at V and 3 bases at J, with 7 bases in the middle. Germline V gives CDR1 SGHKS, CDR2 YYEKEE (reference sequence). DNA for the CDR3: TGTGCCAGCAGCTTGACGGGGGACACTGAAGCTTTCTTT. Protein sequence: CASSLTGDTEAFF.

This clone was picked up one time. The chain joins TRBV4-2 to TRBJ2-3, with D possibly TRBD1 on 5 matching bases. The CDR3 is 17 residues long. The germline V gene has CDR1 LGHNA and CDR2 YNFKEQ. V lost 1 base to trimming and J lost 2 bases, with 16 bases between them. This CDR3 reads CASSQALTVRPTDTQYF. For the CDR3, the DNA is TGTGCCAGCAGCCAAGCCCTGACAGTCCGCCCCACAGATACGCAGTATTTT.

The chain joins TRBV28 to TRBJ2-5; D might be TRBD1 (6 bases). V was trimmed by 3 bases and J by 4 bases, leaving 9 bases between them. The CDR3 is made up of 13 amino acids. From germline, CDR1 is MDHEN and CDR2 SYDVKM. CDR3: CASSFRGVETQYF. The CDR3 DNA is TGTGCCAGCAGTTTCAGGGGTGTAGAGACCCAGTACTTC.

In regard to this clone: Sequence at one end of the junction differs from germline and may be a read error. The chain couples TRBV7-9 to TRBJ2-2; no clear D. The CDR3 spans 14 residues. Germline V gene sequence: CDR1 SEHNR, CDR2 FQNEAQ (reference sequence). DNA for the CDR3: TGTTCCAGCCGCTTAGCCGTGAACACCGGGGAGCTGTTTTTT. This translates into CSSRLAVNTGELFF.

The J gene is TRBJ2-7, the V gene TRBV5-1; D may be TRBD1 (5 bases). This CDR3 comprises 21 residues. Germline lookup yields CDR1 SGHRS and CDR2 YFSETQ. V gave up 1 base and J gave up 2 bases, with 31 bases separating them. This CDR3 reads CASSLFGGLGNIGAQPYEQYF. CDR3 bases: TGCGCCAGCAGCTTGTTCGGTGGGTTGGGAAACATTGGGGCCCAACCCTACGAGCAGTACTTC. Variable domain in full (rest from reference TRBV5-1 and TRBJ2-7): KAGVTQTPRYLIKTRGQQVTLSCSPISGHRSVSWYQQTPGQGLQFLFEYFSETQRNKGNFPGRFSGRQFSNSRSEMNVSTLELGDSALYLCASSLFGGLGNIGAQPYEQYFGPGTRLTVT.

The chain uses TRBV25-1 and TRBJ1-2, with 7 bases that match TRBD1. The trim removed 4 bases at V and 4 bases at J, leaving 9 bases unmatched. Germline V gene data show CDR1 as MGHDK and CDR2 as SYGVNS. The CDR3 runs to 15 residues. This CDR3 is CASSAHDRDFYGYTF. CDR3 nucleotide sequence: TGTGCCAGCAGTGCCCACGACAGGGATTTCTATGGCTACACCTTC.

The chain couples TRBV5-6 to TRBJ2-1; 10 positions agree with TRBD2. Germline-derived CDR1 and CDR2 are SGHDT and YYEEEE. The CDR3 is made up of 17 amino acids. J lost 12 bases, V lost 1 base, and 16 bases had no gene match. CDR3 sequence: CASSLPLAGGWVGGQFF. CDR3 sequence (DNA): TGTGCCAGCAGCTTGCCATTAGCGGGAGGATGGGTTGGAGGGCAGTTCTTC.

This chain joins TRBV19 and TRBJ2-6, with TRBD1 matching 8 bases. In germline, CDR1 is LNHDA, CDR2 SQIVND (reference sequence). There are 16 residues in the CDR3. V lost 4 bases to trimming and J lost 3 bases; unmatched junction nucleotides: 5. CDR3 sequence: CASSTGQGYGANVLTF. The CDR3 DNA reads TGTGCCAGTAGTACCGGACAGGGCTATGGGGCCAACGTCCTGACTTTC.

The chain employs TRBV7-9 and TRBJ1-5; 12 bases match TRBD1. This CDR3 has 15 amino acids. The V and J ends lost 7 bases and 3 bases, in that order; junction bases with no gene match: 4. Germline V lookup: CDR1 SEHNR, CDR2 FQNEAQ (reference sequence). This CDR3 is CASMGTGGINQPQHF. The DNA for the CDR3 is TGTGCCAGCATGGGGACAGGGGGCATCAATCAGCCCCAGCATTTT.

This clone has only one observation. The V and J genes are TRBV28 and TRBJ1-5; 8 bases agree with TRBD1. The CDR3 length is 14 residues. Trimming removed 6 bases from V and 9 bases from J; junction bases left unmatched: 10. The germline CDR1 and CDR2 sequences are MDHEN and SYDVKM. As DNA, the CDR3 is TGTGCCAGCAGCCTACAGGGGGAGGTGGTGCCCCAGCATTTT. Encoded protein: CASSLQGEVVPQHF.

This clone was observed once. This chain uses TRBV7-9 with TRBJ1-1, with D hard to call. CDR1 is SEHNR, CDR2 FQNEAQ, per germline (reference sequence). The CDR3 spans 14 residues. The V and J ends lost 5 bases and 4 bases respectively, with 14 bases between them. For the CDR3, the DNA is TGTGCCAGCAGCGCCCCGGGGATCGGCACTGAAGCTTTCTTT. Translating it yields CASSAPGIGTEAFF.

The J gene is TRBJ2-3, the V gene TRBV7-2; 9 nucleotides match TRBD2. Germline trimming cut 1 base from V and 5 bases from J; bases unmatched to any gene: 10. Germline V CDR1 and CDR2: SGHTA, FQGNSA. The CDR3 loop spans 17 amino acids. CDR3 in DNA: TGTGCCAGCAGCTTAGGGGCTAGCGGGACAGTTAGAGATACGCAGTATTTT. Translated: CASSLGASGTVRDTQYF. The full variable domain, in which reference TRBV7-2 and TRBJ2-3 provide the parts outside the CDR3, is GAGVSQSPSNKVTEKGKDVELRCDPISGHTALYWYRQSLGQGLEFLIYFQGNSAPDKSGLPSDRFSAERTGGSVSTLTIQRTQQEDSAVYLCASSLGASGTVRDTQYFGPGTRLTVL.

The rearrangement uses TRBV14 and TRBJ2-2, with 7 bases that match TRBD2. V shed 1 base and J 4 bases; nucleotides not matched to a gene: 15. Germline V gene sequence: CDR1 SGHDN, CDR2 FVKESK. CDR3 length: 19 residues. As DNA, the CDR3 is TGTGCCAGCAGCCAAGGATATTTCGCGCGGGGAGGGGTCACCGGGGAGCTGTTTTTT. Its protein is CASSQGYFARGGVTGELFF. The full variable domain, completed using reference TRBV14 and TRBJ2-2, is EAGVTQFPSHSVIEKGQTVTLRCDPISGHDNLYWYRRVMGKEIKFLLHFVKESKQDESGMPNNRFLAERTGGTYSTLKVQPAELEDSGVYFCASSQGYFARGGVTGELFFGEGSRLTVL.

DNA for the CDR3: TGTGCCAGCAGTTTAGACAGGGTGGGCACTGAAGCTTTCTTT. Its translation: CASSLDRVGTEAFF. V and J are TRBV28 and TRBJ1-1; TRBD1 aligns across 7 bases. In germline, CDR1 is MDHEN, CDR2 SYDVKM. The CDR3 is 14 amino acids. The trim removed 2 bases at V and 4 bases at J, leaving 4 bases unmatched.